This T cell receptor (beta chain) was recovered during a study of shared clonotypes between healthy human individuals. Overall study context: Every donor yielded three CD4 naive, three CD4 memory, two CD8 naive and one CD8 memory plate. Points from the study as a whole: Memory subsets generally showed smaller estimated richness than naive subsets did.

Looked up from germline, CDR1 is MDHEN and CDR2 is SYDVKM. The trim removed 5 bases at V and 2 bases at J, leaving 8 bases unmatched. CDR3 length: 15 residues. About this clone: Its specificity is unknown.

About 30,000 T cell genomes, or roughly 180 ng DNA, went into the sorted-subset replicate PCRs. TCRdb's copy holds only in-frame clones and misses some; the assay was immunoSEQ multiplex PCR. The sample holds about 660,000 clones, approximately 79% seen once. The sequencing sample was made of memory CD4+ T cells sorted from blood. Subset in this sample: CD45RA-negative fraction. The chain links TRBV28 to TRBJ2-7; 8 bases fit TRBD1. The TCR comes from a woman aged 25-40 years in good health. CDR3 region: CASSPHTGGTYEQYF. For the CDR3, the DNA is TGTGCCAGCAGTCCACACACAGGGGGAACCTACGAGCAGTACTTC.